This T cell receptor beta chain was identified in a study of T-cell reconstitution after alpha-beta-depleted transplantation in children. Trimming cost V 3 bases and J 6 bases, with 21 bases left between them. CDR3 size: 16 residues. Germline CDR1 and CDR2: MNHEY and SMNVEV (reference sequence). This clonotype was counted ten times or more. Unique molecular identifiers were built into the TCRbeta library. One entry per CDR3 protein results from TCRdb running MiXCR on the PCR reads. The repertoire has 200,000 or so distinct CDR3 sequences, 5% to 6.5% of them found once; the top ten carry 4.5%. Sequenced here: PBMCs, sampled before TCRalphabeta/CD19-depleted stem cell transplant. V gene TRBV27 combines with J gene TRBJ2-7; D is possibly TRBD2 (5 bases). The TCR was taken from a girl under three years old with combined immunodeficiency, due to receive a stem cell transplant. CDR3 sequence reads: CASSFGLGGGIGEQYF. CDR3 in DNA: TGTGCCAGCAGTTTTGGTTTAGGAGGCGGTATCGGCGAGCAGTACTTC.